The next 32 T cell receptor beta chains were all read from a single sample in a study of T cells after yellow fever vaccination. TCRdb redid the calling of the 5' RACE reads with MiXCR, one entry per CDR3 protein. This sample yields some 300,000 distinct CDR3 sequences, of which around 8.1% are seen a single time; approximately 15% belongs to the top ten. Source: PBMCs, taken roughly 45 days after the first yellow fever vaccination. The receptor source for this set is a man younger than 30 who received the YFV17D yellow fever vaccine.

The table lists this clonotype with a few counts. The V gene is TRBV20-1, the J gene TRBJ1-1, with no clear D. V was shortened by 2 bases and J by 4 bases, with 17 bases between the two germline ends. Germline V gene sequence: CDR1 DFQATT, CDR2 SNEGSKA (reference sequence). CDR3 size: 15 residues. CDR3 sequence (DNA): TGCAGTGCTAGAAAGAGCCCCCTTACGGGCACTGAAGCTTTCTTT. Translating gives CSARKSPLTGTEAFF.

This clonotype has a handful of counts. The chain links TRBV18 to TRBJ2-7, with D perhaps being TRBD1 or TRBD2 (5 bases each). V was clipped by 2 bases and J by 6 bases, with 11 bases between them. In germline, CDR1 is KGHSH, CDR2 LQKENI. This CDR3 has 13 residues. CDR3 nucleotides: TGTGCCAGCTCACCAGGGACGGCCAGCGAGCAGTACTTC. Protein: CASSPGTASEQYF.

The table lists this clonotype with many counts. The chain couples TRBV28 to TRBJ2-1; 7 bases agree with TRBD2. Germline loops: CDR1 MDHEN, CDR2 SYDVKM. The CDR3 is 14 amino acids. Trimming at V came to 3 bases and at J to 6 bases, leaving 5 bases not matched to a gene. CDR3 coding DNA: TGTGCCAGCAGTTTGTTCGCTAGCGGCAATGAGCAGTTCTTC. Its translation is CASSLFASGNEQFF.

This clonotype was recorded many times. The chain joins TRBV5-1 to TRBJ2-1, with a weak D call TRBD2 (5 bases). The length of the CDR3 is 17 residues. The V end was cut by 3 bases, the J end by 0 bases, with 16 bases between. The germline CDR1 and CDR2 sequences are SGHRS and YFSETQ. CDR3 sequence: CASSSTAGSGSYNEQFF. CDR3 in DNA: TGCGCCAGCAGCTCCACGGCAGGCAGCGGCTCCTACAATGAGCAGTTCTTC. The full variable domain, completed using reference TRBV5-1 and TRBJ2-1, is KAGVTQTPRYLIKTRGQQVTLSCSPISGHRSVSWYQQTPGQGLQFLFEYFSETQRNKGNFPGRFSGRQFSNSRSEMNVSTLELGDSALYLCASSSTAGSGSYNEQFFGPGTRLTVL.

The table lists this clonotype with many counts. The chain links TRBV4-1 to TRBJ1-5; 8 bases fit TRBD1. V trimming: 4 bases; J trimming: 7 bases; junction bases outside the gene matches: 9. This CDR3 comprises 15 residues. Per the germline V gene, CDR1 is MGHRA and CDR2 is YSYEKL. The CDR3 bases are TGCGCCAGCAGCCCCACAGGGGGAAGGAACCAGCCCCAGCATTTT. Translated, it gives CASSPTGGRNQPQHF.

The rearrangement uses TRBV28 and TRBJ1-2; 10 bases agree with TRBD1. The CDR3 contains 15 residues. Unmatched junction bases numbered 12, after V lost 6 bases and J lost 8 bases. The germline V gene has CDR1 MDHEN and CDR2 SYDVKM. The CDR3 here is CASSAPGQGMKGYTF. The CDR3 coding sequence is TGTGCCAGCAGCGCTCCGGGACAGGGGATGAAAGGCTACACCTTC.

The chain is built from TRBV28 and TRBJ2-7, with 7 nucleotides matching TRBD2. V gave up 3 bases and J gave up 1 base; unmatched junction bases: 9. Germline CDR1 reads MDHEN; CDR2 reads SYDVKM. CDR3 length equals 16 residues. The CDR3 bases are TGTGCCAGCAGTTTCCGGACTAGGAGTCCGTCCTACGAGCAGTACGTC. It specifies CASSFRTRSPSYEQYV.

The V and J genes are TRBV20-1 and TRBJ1-5; no clear D. In germline, CDR1 is DFQATT, CDR2 SNEGSKA (reference sequence). Trimming removed 6 bases at V and 1 base at J, with 10 bases between. The CDR3 is 13 residues long. The CDR3: CSASVVSNQPQHF. The CDR3 DNA follows: TGCAGTGCATCAGTCGTGAGCAATCAGCCCCAGCATTTT.

This clonotype was picked up a small number of times. The chain links TRBV12-3 or TRBV12-4 to TRBJ2-2; D uncertain. Trimming removed 3 bases at V and 7 bases at J, with 6 bases between. The CDR3 contains 12 residues. CDR3: CASSFVYGELFF. The CDR3, as DNA: TGTGCCAGCAGTTTTGTTTACGGGGAGCTGTTTTTT.

In this sample, this clonotype turned up a few times. This chain joins TRBV21-1 and TRBJ2-7; TRBD1 is taken as the D call from the table, unchecked against the DNA. TRBV21-1 is noted as a pseudogene. The CDR3 sequence is 13 residues long. The CDR3 loop reads CASQGPFLGEQYV. The CDR3 DNA follows: TGTGCCAGTCAGGGTCCCTTTTTGGGCGAGCAGTACGTC.

This clonotype was seen more than once but under ten times. J is TRBJ1-1 and V is TRBV5-4; TRBD1 matches 7 bases. The CDR3 length is 12 residues. After removal of 4 bases from V and 8 bases from J, the junction contained 5 bases not matched to a gene. Germline V lookup: CDR1 SGHNT, CDR2 YYREEE (reference sequence). The CDR3 DNA reads as TGTGCCAGCAGCACCGTGGACAGGGAAGCTTTCTTT. Amino acid sequence: CASSTVDREAFF.

The chain recombines TRBV7-9 with TRBJ2-7, with D perhaps TRBD1 (5 bases). The CDR3 is made up of 17 amino acids. Germline CDR1 is SEHNR and CDR2 is FQNEAQ (reference sequence). Trimming shortened V by 4 bases and J by 0 bases, and 19 bases separated the two germline ends. CDR3: CASSSPWGDSSSYEQYV. The CDR3, as DNA: TGTGCCAGCAGCTCCCCCTGGGGCGATTCGAGCTCCTACGAGCAGTACGTC.

In this sample, this clonotype turned up many times. The V and J genes are TRBV7-2 and TRBJ1-1; D gene ambiguous. The CDR3 has 13 amino acids. From germline, CDR1 is SGHTA and CDR2 FQGNSA. Trimming removed 5 bases at V and 2 bases at J, with 9 bases between. Here the CDR3 DNA reads TGTGCCAGCAGCCGATTATACAACACTGAAGCTTTCTTT. This codes for CASSRLYNTEAFF.

V gene TRBV20-1 combines with J gene TRBJ1-5, with 7 bases fitting TRBD1. V was clipped by 6 bases and J by 2 bases; unmatched bases: 1. Germline V lookup: CDR1 DFQATT, CDR2 SNEGSKA (reference sequence). CDR3 size: 12 residues. CDR3 protein: CSAGQGNQPQHF. CDR3 sequence (DNA): TGCAGTGCCGGACAGGGCAATCAGCCCCAGCATTTT.

The chain carries TRBV18 and TRBJ2-7; 8 positions agree with TRBD2. V lost 0 bases to trimming and J lost 3 bases; unmatched junction nucleotides: 1. The CDR3 loop spans 14 amino acids. Germline lookup yields CDR1 KGHSH and CDR2 LQKENI. CDR3: CASSPPGTSYEQYF. The CDR3 DNA sequence: TGTGCCAGCTCACCACCCGGGACTAGCTACGAGCAGTACTTC. The whole variable domain, remainder taken from reference TRBV18 and TRBJ2-7, is NAGVMQNPRHLVRRRGQEARLRCSPMKGHSHVYWYRQLPEEGLKFMVYLQKENIIDESGMPKERFSAEFPKEGPSILRIQQVVRGDSAAYFCASSPPGTSYEQYFGPGTRLTVT.

This clonotype was counted a few times. The genes are TRBV6-2 or TRBV6-3 and TRBJ1-2, with D maybe TRBD1 (5 bases). The CDR3 contains 14 residues. CDR1 is MNHEY and CDR2 is SVGEGT in the germline V gene. V lost 6 bases to trimming and J lost 0 bases, with 11 bases between them. The CDR3 sequence: CASSQGYANYGYTF. The DNA of the CDR3 is TGTGCCAGCAGCCAGGGCTATGCTAACTATGGCTACACCTTC.

This clonotype was counted a few times. The chain couples TRBV5-1 to TRBJ2-2; D unresolved. The CDR3 is made up of 14 amino acids. V gave up 3 bases and J gave up 9 bases, with 15 bases separating them. CDR1 and CDR2 (germline): SGHRS, YFSETQ. DNA for the CDR3: TGCGCCAGCAGCTCGGCCGATTCAAAGCGGGAGCTGTTTTTT. Translated, it gives CASSSADSKRELFF.

This clonotype came up a few times. This chain connects TRBV6-1 to TRBJ2-2; TRBD1 aligns across 7 bases. The length of the CDR3 is 14 residues. J lost 1 base, V lost 11 bases, and 7 bases had no gene match. CDR1 and CDR2 from the germline V gene are MNHNS and SASEGT. CDR3 coding DNA: TGTGCCGGCAACAGGGGTCTGAACACCGGGGAGCTGTTTTTT. This codes for CAGNRGLNTGELFF.

As to this clonotype: At one end the junction does not follow the germline gene, possibly because of a read error. This rearrangement joins TRBV10-3 to TRBJ2-7, with 9 bases aligning to TRBD1. The germline V gene encodes CDR1 ENHRY and CDR2 SYGVKD. The CDR3 has 17 residues. CDR3 residues: CPISELPGGQGTYEQYF. The CDR3 DNA reads as TGTCCCATCAGTGAGTTACCTGGGGGACAGGGTACCTACGAGCAGTACTTC.

This clonotype was counted ten times or more. The chain employs TRBV4-1 and TRBJ2-7; D tentatively fits TRBD1 or TRBD2 (5 bases each). Germline loops: CDR1 MGHRA, CDR2 YSYEKL. Trimming took 6 bases from V and 2 from J, leaving 26 bases between them. The CDR3 spans 18 residues. CDR3 region: CASSLHFRAGRVTYEQYV. For the CDR3, the DNA is TGCGCCAGCAGTCTACACTTTCGAGCAGGGAGAGTAACCTACGAGCAGTACGTC.

The sample holds a few counts of this clonotype. The chain combines TRBV7-9 with TRBJ2-7, with a possible D match to TRBD2 (6 bases). Germline CDR1 reads SEHNR; CDR2 reads FQNEAQ (reference sequence). Trimming pared 5 bases from V and 0 bases from J, leaving 14 bases between. CDR3 length: 15 residues. CDR3 nucleotides: TGTGCCAGCAGCCCTTCTGGAGGGATCTCCTACGAGCAGTACTTC. Translation gives CASSPSGGISYEQYF.

This clonotype has only a few counts. This chain joins TRBV5-1 and TRBJ2-3, with a tentative D call TRBD1 (7 bases). Looked up from germline, CDR1 is SGHRS and CDR2 is YFSETQ. This CDR3 spans 11 amino acids. The V and J ends lost 6 bases and 10 bases respectively, with 12 bases between them. The CDR3 region is CASTTGDSQYF. The CDR3 bases are TGCGCCAGCACCACAGGGGACTCGCAGTATTTT.

In its sample, this clonotype was seen a few times. This rearrangement joins TRBV14 to TRBJ1-2; D remains ambiguous. This CDR3 contains 12 residues. V lost 1 base, J lost 7 bases, and 7 bases lay in between. The germline V gene has CDR1 SGHDN and CDR2 FVKESK. In nucleotides, the CDR3 is TGTGCCAGCAGCCAAGGACTGATTGGCTACACCTTC. It translates to CASSQGLIGYTF. Full variable domain (remainder filled in from reference TRBV14 and TRBJ1-2): EAGVTQFPSHSVIEKGQTVTLRCDPISGHDNLYWYRRVMGKEIKFLLHFVKESKQDESGMPNNRFLAERTGGTYSTLKVQPAELEDSGVYFCASSQGLIGYTFGSGTRLTVV.

The V gene is TRBV28, the J gene TRBJ2-7, with D maybe TRBD2 (6 bases). Trimming took 2 bases from V and 4 from J, leaving 9 bases between them. CDR1 is MDHEN, CDR2 SYDVKM, per germline. The CDR3 totals 13 residues. CDR3: CASSLRRGYEQYV. In nucleotides, the CDR3 is TGTGCCAGCAGTTTACGGCGGGGTTACGAGCAGTACGTC.

This clonotype turned up a few times. This chain links TRBV20-1 with TRBJ1-1, with D possibly matching TRBD1 (6 bases). This CDR3 spans 14 amino acids. Trimming cost V 3 bases and J 1 base, with 12 bases left between them. In germline, CDR1 is DFQATT, CDR2 SNEGSKA (reference sequence). CDR3 in amino acids: CSARGAVGNTEAFF. In nucleotides, the CDR3 is TGCAGTGCTAGGGGGGCGGTGGGGAACACTGAAGCTTTCTTT.

The V gene is TRBV4-1, the J gene TRBJ1-6; D remains ambiguous. With 1 base removed from V and 10 bases from J, the gap between germline ends came to 11 bases. The CDR3 consists of 14 residues. Germline assignment: CDR1 MGHRA and CDR2 YSYEKL. The CDR3 is CASSQGGVRSPLHF. The CDR3 DNA reads as TGCGCCAGCAGCCAAGGGGGAGTACGATCACCCCTCCACTTT.

This clonotype was counted between two and nine times. This chain connects TRBV6-1 to TRBJ2-7, with TRBD2 matching 7 bases. V lost 6 bases, J lost 3 bases, and 8 bases stayed unmatched. Per germline, CDR1 MNHNS and CDR2 SASEGT. This CDR3 spans 14 amino acids. For the CDR3, the DNA is TGTGCCAGCAGCGCCTTTTCGGGGGGCTACGAGCAGTACGTC. This translates into CASSAFSGGYEQYV.

This chain links TRBV7-3 with TRBJ1-1; D may be TRBD1 (6 bases). Between the trimmed V and J ends, which lost 1 base and 3 bases, there was a span of 12 bases. The germline CDR1 and CDR2 sequences are SGHTA and FQGTGA. CDR3 length: 15 amino acids. The CDR3 sequence is CASSLKGGGYTEAFF. CDR3 nucleotides: TGTGCCAGCAGCTTAAAGGGGGGGGGCTACACTGAAGCTTTCTTT.

The sample holds a few counts of this clonotype. The chain recombines TRBV29-1 with TRBJ2-5, with TRBD2 matching over 12 bases. J lost 4 bases, V lost 7 bases, and 10 bases had no gene match. Germline assignment: CDR1 SQVTM and CDR2 ANQGSEA. This CDR3 has 15 residues. The CDR3 is CSATRTSGAGETQYF. CDR3 sequence (DNA): TGCAGCGCCACAAGGACTAGCGGGGCTGGAGAGACCCAGTACTTC.

This clonotype was recorded a few times. The chain recombines TRBV19 with TRBJ2-7; D is possibly TRBD1 or TRBD2 (6 bases each). The CDR3 sequence is 14 residues long. Trimming removed 2 bases from V and 5 bases from J, with 13 bases in between. In germline, CDR1 is LNHDA, CDR2 SQIVND (reference sequence). This chain's CDR3 is CASSITGTRDEQYF. DNA of the CDR3: TGTGCCAGTAGTATAACAGGGACTCGGGACGAGCAGTACTTC.

The genes are TRBV5-1 and TRBJ1-4; 7 nucleotides agree with TRBD1. Trimming at V came to 0 bases and at J to 3 bases, leaving 8 bases not matched to a gene. The CDR3 has 17 amino acids. Per germline, CDR1 SGHRS and CDR2 YFSETQ. CDR3 sequence (DNA): TGCGCCAGCAGCTTGGAGGGGGCCGGCGGCGCTAATGAAAAACTGTTTTTT. Its protein is CASSLEGAGGANEKLFF. The whole variable domain, remainder taken from reference TRBV5-1 and TRBJ1-4, is KAGVTQTPRYLIKTRGQQVTLSCSPISGHRSVSWYQQTPGQGLQFLFEYFSETQRNKGNFPGRFSGRQFSNSRSEMNVSTLELGDSALYLCASSLEGAGGANEKLFFGSGTQLSVL.

The V gene is TRBV7-2, the J gene TRBJ1-2; D not resolved. Per germline, CDR1 SGHTA and CDR2 FQGNSA. CDR3 length: 13 residues. V was shortened by 5 bases and J by 8 bases, with 15 bases between the two germline ends. CDR3 in DNA: TGTGCCAGCAGCCCCGCTGCTAGGGAAGGCTACACCTTC. It encodes CASSPAAREGYTF.